The clone carrying this T cell receptor (beta chain) was counted only a few times. Its antigen is not known. V lost 6 bases and J lost 2, with 13 bases in between. The CDR3 has 14 amino acids. Germline V gene sequence: CDR1 LNHDA, CDR2 SQIVND (reference sequence). The treatment was: approximately 11-day PBMC culture with coronavirus spike peptide pools or control peptides (ViraFEST assay). Every well contained 2.1 million or so PBMCs, which were grown with around 9.8 IU/ml IL-2 and 9 to 10 ug/ml peptide pools. The sample comes from a study of vaccination and CD4 T cells after COVID-19. Study context: In culture, cells were exposed to overlapping spike peptides from SARS-CoV-2, HCoV-NL63, HCoV-OC43 and HCoV-229E.

Sequenced with the Oncomine TCR Beta short-read assay was DNA taken from cultured CD4+ T cells. Extraction of genomic DNA was performed on cultured CD4+ T cells. In TCRdb, the PCR reads were re-called with MiXCR into one record per CDR3 protein. The data show about 20,000 distinct CDR3 sequences, just under 55% seen once. The TCR sequence derives from a human donor who had recovered from COVID-19. The chain recombines TRBV19 with TRBJ1-2; D possibly corresponds to TRBD1 (6 bases). Specimen: CD4+ T cells from blood, cultured in vitro. In nucleotides, the CDR3 is TGTGCCAGTAGCACCCATACAGGGAACTATGGCTACACCTTC. It translates to CASSTHTGNYGYTF.